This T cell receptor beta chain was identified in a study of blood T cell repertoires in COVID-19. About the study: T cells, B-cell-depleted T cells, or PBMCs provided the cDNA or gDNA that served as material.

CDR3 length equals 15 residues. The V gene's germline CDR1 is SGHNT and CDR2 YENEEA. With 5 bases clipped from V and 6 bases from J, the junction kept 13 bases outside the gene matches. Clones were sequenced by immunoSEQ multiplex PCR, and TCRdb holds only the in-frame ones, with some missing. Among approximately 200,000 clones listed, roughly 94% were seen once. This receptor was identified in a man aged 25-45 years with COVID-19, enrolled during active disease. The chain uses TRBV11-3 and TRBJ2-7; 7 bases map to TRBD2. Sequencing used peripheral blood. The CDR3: CASSPGLGKGSEQYF. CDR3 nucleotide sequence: TGTGCCAGCAGCCCTGGACTAGGAAAAGGGTCCGAGCAGTACTTC.